This T cell receptor (beta chain) was identified during a study of blood T cell repertoires in COVID-19. Per the authors' pipeline: Estimates of nucleated cell counts were drawn from the amplification of reference gene primers. Method: immunoSEQ multiplex PCR; TCRdb's copy keeps in-frame clones and lacks some. D and trimming were read from the DNA, whereas the V and J calls and clone size are those reported in that table. Found here are 200,000 to 300,000 clones, 80% to 90% of them singletons; the top ten hold around 1.8%. The CDR3 runs to 14 residues. Germline trimming cut 3 bases from V and 4 bases from J; bases unmatched to any gene: 4. Germline loops: CDR1 DFQATT, CDR2 SNEGSKA (reference sequence). Remarks on this clone: Other DNA sequences of this sample code for an identical CDR3.

This TCR came from a man aged 25-40 years with active or convalescent COVID-19. The chain recombines TRBV20-1 with TRBJ2-1; TRBD2 matches at 9 bases. Sequencing was performed on peripheral blood. The CDR3 region is CSASSSGGYNEQFF. Written as DNA, the CDR3 is TGCAGTGCTAGTAGTAGCGGGGGTTACAATGAGCAGTTCTTC.